This T cell receptor (beta chain) was found in a study of blood T cell repertoires in COVID-19. The table came from immunoSEQ multiplex PCR; TCRdb's copy has only in-frame clones and leaves some out. Among under 350,000 clones listed, 80% to 90% were seen once. Germline assignment: CDR1 SGHAT and CDR2 FQNNGV. Deletions cut 3 bases from V and 11 bases from J, with 18 bases between. The CDR3 loop spans 14 amino acids. This clone was detected once. This chain uses TRBV11-2 with TRBJ2-3, with a possible D match to TRBD1 (5 bases). The sequencing input was peripheral blood. The TCR was taken from a man aged 35 to 55 with acute or convalescent COVID-19. In DNA, the CDR3 is TGTGCCAGCAGCTTCGAACAGGCTGCTTATAGGCAGTATTTT. Protein product: CASSFEQAAYRQYF.